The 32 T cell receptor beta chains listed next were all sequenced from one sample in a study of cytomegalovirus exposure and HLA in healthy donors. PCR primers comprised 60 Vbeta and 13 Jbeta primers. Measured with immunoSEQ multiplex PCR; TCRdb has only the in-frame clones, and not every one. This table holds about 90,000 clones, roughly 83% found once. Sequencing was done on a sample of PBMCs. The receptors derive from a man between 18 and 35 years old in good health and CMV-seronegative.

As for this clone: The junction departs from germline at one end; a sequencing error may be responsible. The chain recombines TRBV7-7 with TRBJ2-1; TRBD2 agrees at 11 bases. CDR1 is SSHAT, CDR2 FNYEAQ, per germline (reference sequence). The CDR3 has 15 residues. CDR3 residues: CASSPTSGTDNEQFF. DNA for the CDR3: TGTGCTAGCAGCCCGACTAGCGGGACTGACAATGAGCAGTTCTTC.

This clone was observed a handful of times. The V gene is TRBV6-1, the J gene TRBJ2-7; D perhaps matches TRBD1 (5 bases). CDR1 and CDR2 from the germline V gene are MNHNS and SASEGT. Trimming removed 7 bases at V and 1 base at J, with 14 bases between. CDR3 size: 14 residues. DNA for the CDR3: TGTGCCAGCATCGTCCACAGGATGTCCTACGAGCAGTACTTC. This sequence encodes CASIVHRMSYEQYF.

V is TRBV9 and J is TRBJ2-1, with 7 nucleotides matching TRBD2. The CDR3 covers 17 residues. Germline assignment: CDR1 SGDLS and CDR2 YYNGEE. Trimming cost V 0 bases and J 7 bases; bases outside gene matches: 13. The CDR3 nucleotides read TGTGCCAGCAGCGTAGAGGTCTGGGTGACAGCGGGGAATGAGCAGTTCTTC. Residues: CASSVEVWVTAGNEQFF.

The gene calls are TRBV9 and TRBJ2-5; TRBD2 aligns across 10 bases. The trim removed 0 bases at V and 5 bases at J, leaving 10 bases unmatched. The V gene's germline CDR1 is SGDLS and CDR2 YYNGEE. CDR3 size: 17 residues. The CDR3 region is CASSVAASGRRWETQYF. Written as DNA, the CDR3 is TGTGCCAGCAGCGTAGCCGCTAGCGGGAGAAGATGGGAGACCCAGTACTTC.

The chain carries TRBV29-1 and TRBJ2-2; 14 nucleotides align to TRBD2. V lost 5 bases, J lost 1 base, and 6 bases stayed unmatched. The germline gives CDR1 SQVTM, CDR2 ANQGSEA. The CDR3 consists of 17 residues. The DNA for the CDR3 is TGCAGCGTTCTGGGACTAGCGGGAGAAGGGAACACCGGGGAGCTGTTTTTT. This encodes CSVLGLAGEGNTGELFF.

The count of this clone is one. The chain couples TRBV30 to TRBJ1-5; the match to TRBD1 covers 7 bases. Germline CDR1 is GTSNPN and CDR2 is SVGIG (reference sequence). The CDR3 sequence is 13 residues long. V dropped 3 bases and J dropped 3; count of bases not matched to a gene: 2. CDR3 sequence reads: CAWRGQHNQPQHF. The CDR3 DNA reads TGTGCCTGGAGGGGACAGCACAATCAGCCCCAGCATTTT.

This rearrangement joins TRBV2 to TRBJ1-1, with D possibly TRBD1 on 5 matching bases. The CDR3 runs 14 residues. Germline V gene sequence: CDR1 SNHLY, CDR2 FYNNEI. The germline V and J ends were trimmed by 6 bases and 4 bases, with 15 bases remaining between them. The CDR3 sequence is CASSSPGSSTEAFF. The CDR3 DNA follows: TGTGCCAGCAGCTCTCCAGGGTCGTCCACTGAAGCTTTCTTT.

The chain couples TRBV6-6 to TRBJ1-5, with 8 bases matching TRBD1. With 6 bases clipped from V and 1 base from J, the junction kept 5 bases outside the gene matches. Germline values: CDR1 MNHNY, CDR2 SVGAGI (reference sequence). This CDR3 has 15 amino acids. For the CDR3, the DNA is TGTGCCAGCAGCCGACAGGGGCTAAGCAATCAGCCCCAGCATTTT. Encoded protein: CASSRQGLSNQPQHF.

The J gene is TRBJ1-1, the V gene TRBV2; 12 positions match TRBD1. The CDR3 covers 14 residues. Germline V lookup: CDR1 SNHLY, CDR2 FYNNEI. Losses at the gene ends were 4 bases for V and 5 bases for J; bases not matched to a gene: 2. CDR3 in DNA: TGTGCCAGCAGTGGGGACAGGGGGCGGACTGAAGCTTTCTTT. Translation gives CASSGDRGRTEAFF.

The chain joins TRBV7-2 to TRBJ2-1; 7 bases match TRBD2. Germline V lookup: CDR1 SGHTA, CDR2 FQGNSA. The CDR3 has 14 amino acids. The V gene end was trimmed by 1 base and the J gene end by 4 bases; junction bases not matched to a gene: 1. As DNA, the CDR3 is TGTGCCAGCAGCTTAGGGGACTATTACAATGAGCAGTTCTTC. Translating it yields CASSLGDYYNEQFF.

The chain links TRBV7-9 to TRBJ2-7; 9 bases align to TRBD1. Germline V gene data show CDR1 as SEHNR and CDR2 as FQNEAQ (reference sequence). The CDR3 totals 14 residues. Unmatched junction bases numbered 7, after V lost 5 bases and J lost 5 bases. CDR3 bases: TGTGCCAGCAGCCACCCGGGGACAGGGAACGAGCAGTACTTC. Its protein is CASSHPGTGNEQYF.

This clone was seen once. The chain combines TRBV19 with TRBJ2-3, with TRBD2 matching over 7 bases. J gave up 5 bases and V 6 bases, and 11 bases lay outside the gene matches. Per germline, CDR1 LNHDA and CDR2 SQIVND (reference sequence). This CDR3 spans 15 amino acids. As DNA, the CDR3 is TGTGCCAGTAGGGAGGGCGGGAGTTTAGGAGATACGCAGTATTTT. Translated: CASREGGSLGDTQYF.

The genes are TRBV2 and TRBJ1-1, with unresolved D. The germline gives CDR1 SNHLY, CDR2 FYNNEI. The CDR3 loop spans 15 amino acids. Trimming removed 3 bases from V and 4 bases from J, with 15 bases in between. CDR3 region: CASSDPIGLGTEAFF. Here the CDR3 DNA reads TGTGCCAGCAGTGACCCGATCGGGTTGGGCACTGAAGCTTTCTTT. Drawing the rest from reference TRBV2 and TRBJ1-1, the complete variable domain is EPEVTQTPSHQVTQMGQEVILRCVPISNHLYFYWYRQILGQKVEFLVSFYNNEISEKSEIFDDQFSVERPDGSNFTLKIRSTKLEDSAMYFCASSDPIGLGTEAFFGQGTRLTVV.

Here the CDR3 reads CASSIWPGVTYEQYF. CDR3 bases: TGTGCCAGTAGTATATGGCCAGGTGTAACCTACGAGCAGTACTTC. The V call is TRBV19, the J call TRBJ2-7; D is unresolved. The CDR3 consists of 15 residues. Deletions cut 2 bases from V and 2 bases from J, with 13 bases between. Germline-derived CDR1 and CDR2 are LNHDA and SQIVND (reference sequence).

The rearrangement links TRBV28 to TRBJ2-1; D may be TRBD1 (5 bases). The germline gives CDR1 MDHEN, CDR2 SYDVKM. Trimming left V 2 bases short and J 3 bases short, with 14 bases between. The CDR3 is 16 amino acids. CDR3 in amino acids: CASSLLVGQGYNEQFF. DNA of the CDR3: TGTGCCAGCAGTTTACTTGTTGGGCAGGGCTACAATGAGCAGTTCTTC.

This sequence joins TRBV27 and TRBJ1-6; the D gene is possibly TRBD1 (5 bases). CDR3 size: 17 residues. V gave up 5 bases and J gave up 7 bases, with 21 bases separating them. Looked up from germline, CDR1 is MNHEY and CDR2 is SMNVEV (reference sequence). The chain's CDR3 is CASSPHFRQTPNSPLHF. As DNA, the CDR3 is TGTGCCAGCAGTCCCCATTTTAGACAGACCCCAAATTCACCCCTCCACTTT.

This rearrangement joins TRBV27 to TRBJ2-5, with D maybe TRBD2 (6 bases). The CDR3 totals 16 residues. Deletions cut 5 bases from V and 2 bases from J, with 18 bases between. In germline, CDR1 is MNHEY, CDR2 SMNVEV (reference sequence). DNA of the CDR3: TGTGCCAGCAGTGAGACTAGTAGGTCGCGGCAAGAGACCCAGTACTTC. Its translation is CASSETSRSRQETQYF.

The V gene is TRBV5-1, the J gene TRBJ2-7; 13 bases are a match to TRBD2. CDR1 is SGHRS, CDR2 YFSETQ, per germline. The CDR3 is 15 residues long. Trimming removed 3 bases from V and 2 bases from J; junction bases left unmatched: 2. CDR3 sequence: CASSSGLAGPYEQYF. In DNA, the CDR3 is TGCGCCAGCAGCTCGGGACTAGCGGGACCCTACGAGCAGTACTTC.

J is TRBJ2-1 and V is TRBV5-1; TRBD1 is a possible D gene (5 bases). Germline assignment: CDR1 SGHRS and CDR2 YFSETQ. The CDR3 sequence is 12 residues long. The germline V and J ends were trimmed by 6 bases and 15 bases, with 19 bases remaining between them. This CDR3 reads CASTHTTQGWFF. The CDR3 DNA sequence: TGCGCCAGCACCCATACTACCCAGGGCTGGTTCTTC.

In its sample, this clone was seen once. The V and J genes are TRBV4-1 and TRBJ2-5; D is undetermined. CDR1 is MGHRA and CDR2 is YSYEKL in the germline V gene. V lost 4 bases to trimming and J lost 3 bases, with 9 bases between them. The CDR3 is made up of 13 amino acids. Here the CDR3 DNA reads TGCGCCAGCAGCCCGACCGGAGAAGAGACCCAGTACTTC. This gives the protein CASSPTGEETQYF.

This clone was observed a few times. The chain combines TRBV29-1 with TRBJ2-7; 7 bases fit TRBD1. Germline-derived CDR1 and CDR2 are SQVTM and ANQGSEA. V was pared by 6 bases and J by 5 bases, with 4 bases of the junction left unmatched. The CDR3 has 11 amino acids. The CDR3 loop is CSVMTGHEQYF. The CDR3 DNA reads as TGCAGCGTCATGACAGGGCACGAGCAGTACTTC.

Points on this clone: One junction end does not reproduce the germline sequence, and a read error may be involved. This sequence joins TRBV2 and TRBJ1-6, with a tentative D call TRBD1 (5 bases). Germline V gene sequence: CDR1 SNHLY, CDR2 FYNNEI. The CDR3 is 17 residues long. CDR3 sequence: CTSSDKSGHHYNSPLHF. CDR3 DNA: TGTACCAGCAGTGACAAATCAGGGCATCATTATAATTCACCCCTCCACTTT.

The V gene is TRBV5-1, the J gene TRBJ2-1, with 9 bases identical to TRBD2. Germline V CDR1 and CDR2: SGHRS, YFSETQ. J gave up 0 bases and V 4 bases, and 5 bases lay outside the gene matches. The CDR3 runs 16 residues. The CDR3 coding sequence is TGCGCCAGCAGCGCCGCTAGCGGGGTCTCCTACAATGAGCAGTTCTTC. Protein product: CASSAASGVSYNEQFF.

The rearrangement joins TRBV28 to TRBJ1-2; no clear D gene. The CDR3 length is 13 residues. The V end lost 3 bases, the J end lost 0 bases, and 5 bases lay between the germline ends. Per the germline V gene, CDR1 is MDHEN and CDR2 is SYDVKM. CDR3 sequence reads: CASSFGANYGYTF. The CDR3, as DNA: TGTGCCAGCAGTTTCGGAGCTAACTATGGCTACACCTTC.

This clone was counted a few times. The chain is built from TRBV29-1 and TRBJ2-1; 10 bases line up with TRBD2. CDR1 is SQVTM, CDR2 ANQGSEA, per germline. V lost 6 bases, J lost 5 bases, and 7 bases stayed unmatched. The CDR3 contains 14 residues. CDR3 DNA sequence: TGCAGCGTAGATCAGCGGGGGGGGAACAATGAGCAGTTCTTC. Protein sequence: CSVDQRGGNNEQFF.

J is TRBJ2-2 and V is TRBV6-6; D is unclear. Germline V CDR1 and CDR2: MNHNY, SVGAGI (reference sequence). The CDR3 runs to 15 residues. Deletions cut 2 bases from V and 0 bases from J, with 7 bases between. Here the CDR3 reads CASSYTGSNTGELFF. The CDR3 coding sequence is TGTGCCAGCAGTTACACTGGTTCGAACACCGGGGAGCTGTTTTTT.

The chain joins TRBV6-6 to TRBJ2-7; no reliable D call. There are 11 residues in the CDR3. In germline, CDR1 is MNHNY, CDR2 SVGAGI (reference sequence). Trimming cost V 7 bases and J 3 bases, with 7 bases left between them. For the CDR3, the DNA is TGTGCCAGCACCGGTTACTACGAGCAGTACTTC. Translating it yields CASTGYYEQYF.

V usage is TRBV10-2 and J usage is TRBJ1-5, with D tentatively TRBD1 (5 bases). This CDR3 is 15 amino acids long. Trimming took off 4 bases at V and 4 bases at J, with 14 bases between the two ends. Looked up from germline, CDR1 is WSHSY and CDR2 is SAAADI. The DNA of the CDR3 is TGCGCCAGCAGTGGGGGGGGGAGACTAAATCAGCCCCAGCATTTT. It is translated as CASSGGGRLNQPQHF.

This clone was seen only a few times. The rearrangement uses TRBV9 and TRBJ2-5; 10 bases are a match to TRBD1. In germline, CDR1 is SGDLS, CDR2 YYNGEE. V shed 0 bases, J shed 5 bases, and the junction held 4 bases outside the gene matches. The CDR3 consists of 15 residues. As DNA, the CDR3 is TGTGCCAGCAGCGTAGGTGGGACAGGGGTCGAGACCCAGTACTTC. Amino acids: CASSVGGTGVETQYF.

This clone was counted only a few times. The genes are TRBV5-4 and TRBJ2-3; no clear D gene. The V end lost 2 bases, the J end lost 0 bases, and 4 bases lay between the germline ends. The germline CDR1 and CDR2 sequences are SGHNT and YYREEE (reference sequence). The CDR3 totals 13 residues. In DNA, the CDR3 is TGTGCCAGCAGCTTTAGTAGCACAGATACGCAGTATTTT. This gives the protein CASSFSSTDTQYF. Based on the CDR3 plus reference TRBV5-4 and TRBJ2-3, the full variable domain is ETGVTQSPTHLIKTRGQQVTLRCSSQSGHNTVSWYQQALGQGPQFIFQYYREEENGRGNFPPRFSGLQFPNYSSELNVNALELDDSALYLCASSFSSTDTQYFGPGTRLTVL.

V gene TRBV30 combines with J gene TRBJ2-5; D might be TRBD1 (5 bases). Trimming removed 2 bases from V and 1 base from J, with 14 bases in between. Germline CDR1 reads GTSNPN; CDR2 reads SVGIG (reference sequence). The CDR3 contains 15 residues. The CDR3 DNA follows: TGTGCCTGGAGTCGGCTGGACAACCTCCAAGAGACCCAGTACTTC. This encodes CAWSRLDNLQETQYF. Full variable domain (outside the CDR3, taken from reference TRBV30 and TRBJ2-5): SQTIHQWPATLVQPVGSPLSLECTVEGTSNPNLYWYRQAAGRGLQLLFYSVGIGQISSEVPQNLSASRPQDRQFILSSKKLLLSDSGFYLCAWSRLDNLQETQYFGPGTRLLVL.

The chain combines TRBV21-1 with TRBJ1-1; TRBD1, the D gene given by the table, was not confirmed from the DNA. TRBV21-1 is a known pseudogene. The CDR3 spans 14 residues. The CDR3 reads CAGLDGTAHNEAFF. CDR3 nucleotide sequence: TGTGCCGGGCTGGATGGGACAGCCCATAATGAAGCTTTCTTT.